These T cell receptor beta chains were read from a single sample in a study of blood T cell repertoires in COVID-19. The protocol was immunoSEQ multiplex PCR, while the TCRdb copy is restricted to in-frame clones and leaves out a portion. The sample contains about 180,000 clones, about 86% of which appear only once. The sequencing sample was made of peripheral blood. Receptor source: a man aged 50 or older with active or convalescent COVID-19. CDR3s include the opening cysteine and the closing phenylalanine or tryptophan. Each record gives: D gene, clone size, V gene, J gene, CDR3 protein, CDR3 DNA. The D gene is left open where the match is weak. Rows give clone size only sometimes, using once, few, many, or a class for an expanded clone.

>NA|NA|TRBV6-1|TRBJ1-1
CASKRTENTEAFF
TGTGCCAGCAAACGGACAGAGAACACTGAAGCTTTCTTT
>TRBD2|NA|TRBV5-4|TRBJ2-3
CASWAGGEFGTDTQYF
TGTGCCAGTTGGGCGGGGGGGGAATTCGGCACAGATACGCAGTATTTT
>NA|NA|TRBV5-6|TRBJ1-1
CASSFLAGVMNTEAFF
TGTGCCAGCAGCTTTTTGGCGGGCGTCATGAACACTGAAGCTTTCTTT
>TRBD2|NA|TRBV24-1|TRBJ2-2
CATSDPRLAENTGELFF
TGTGCCACCAGTGACCCCAGACTAGCGGAGAACACCGGGGAGCTGTTTTTT
>NA|NA|TRBV19|TRBJ1-5
CASNEYSRNQPQHF
TGTGCCAGTAATGAGTACAGTCGAAATCAGCCCCAGCATTTT
>NA|few|TRBV5-8|TRBJ2-7
CASSLSNGVPSYEQYF
TGTGCCAGCAGCTTGTCGAACGGGGTACCCTCCTACGAGCAGTACTTC
>NA|once|TRBV6-5|TRBJ1-2
CASRRDPKGGYGYTF
TGTGCCAGCAGGAGAGACCCGAAAGGGGGATATGGCTACACCTTC
>TRBD1|NA|TRBV28|TRBJ1-3
CASSDQGAITGNTIYF
TGTGCCAGCAGCGATCAGGGGGCAATAACTGGAAACACCATATATTTT
>NA|NA|TRBV7-3|TRBJ2-2
CASRPTDFPSGELFF
TGTGCCAGCAGGCCAACGGACTTCCCAAGCGGGGAGCTGTTTTTT
>TRBD1|NA|TRBV5-1|TRBJ1-1
CASSLRQGSMNTEAFF
TGCGCCAGCAGCTTGCGACAGGGTTCCATGAACACTGAAGCTTTCTTT
>NA|NA|TRBV7-9|TRBJ1-2
CASSLWEGRTDGYTF
TGTGCCAGCAGCTTATGGGAGGGACGAACGGATGGCTACACCTTC
>TRBD2|once|TRBV6-2/TRBV6-3|TRBJ2-1
CASSTQRGGRNEQFF
TGTGCCAGCAGTACGCAGCGGGGGGGCCGTAATGAGCAGTTCTTC
>TRBD2|NA|TRBV10-3|TRBJ2-3
CAISSSGGGTDTQYF
TGTGCCATCAGTTCTAGCGGGGGGGGCACAGATACGCAGTATTTT
>TRBD1|NA|TRBV5-4|TRBJ2-3
CATWTGDTDTQYF
TGTGCCACCTGGACAGGGGACACAGATACGCAGTATTTT
>NA|NA|TRBV12-3/TRBV12-4|TRBJ1-1
CASRRTVNTEAFF
TGTGCCAGCAGACGGACAGTGAACACTGAAGCTTTCTTT
>TRBD2|NA|TRBV5-6|TRBJ2-1
CASSLLRLAINNEQFF
TGTGCCAGCAGCTTGCTAAGACTAGCTATAAACAATGAGCAGTTCTTC
>NA|NA|TRBV13|TRBJ2-3
CASSFGSETDTQYF
TGTGCCAGCAGCTTCGGTAGCGAGACAGATACGCAGTATTTT
>NA|NA|TRBV5-8|TRBJ1-5
CASSLALTATRGNQPQHF
TGTGCCAGCAGCTTGGCCTTAACAGCTACTCGTGGCAATCAGCCCCAGCATTTT
>NA|NA|TRBV20-1|TRBJ1-4
CSASVTGNEKLFF
TGCAGTGCTAGTGTAACGGGAAATGAAAAACTGTTTTTT
>NA|NA|TRBV6-5|TRBJ2-5
CASSSFGGLGETQYF
TGTGCCAGCAGTTCCTTCGGGGGACTCGGGGAGACCCAGTACTTC
>NA|NA|TRBV5-1|TRBJ2-1
CASRPDRIVGNEQFF
TGCGCCAGCAGACCAGACAGGATTGTGGGCAATGAGCAGTTCTTC
>NA|NA|TRBV30|TRBJ2-7
CAWSVMSGGISYEQYF
TGTGCCTGGAGTGTAATGAGCGGAGGAATCTCCTACGAGCAGTACTTC
>NA|NA|TRBV18|TRBJ1-3
CASSRLLRDIPGNTIYF
TGTGCCAGCTCAAGACTACTCCGGGACATCCCTGGAAACACCATATATTTT
>TRBD1|NA|TRBV4-3|TRBJ1-6
CASSQDLGQGNSPLHF
TGCGCCAGCAGCCAAGATTTGGGACAGGGTAATTCACCCCTCCACTTT
>TRBD1|NA|TRBV6-2/TRBV6-3|TRBJ1-5
CASSYSRAGGNQPQHF
TGTGCCAGCAGTTACTCTAGGGCAGGGGGTAATCAGCCCCAGCATTTT
>NA|NA|TRBV6-1|TRBJ1-4
CASSATPQGSPEKLFF
TGTGCCAGCAGTGCGACGCCACAGGGTTCCCCTGAAAAACTGTTTTTT
>NA|NA|TRBV29-1|TRBJ1-2
CSVPTVNYGYTF
TGCAGCGTTCCGACAGTTAACTATGGCTACACCTTC